A selection of T cell receptor beta chains follows, all from one sample in a study of CD8 T cells in Susac syndrome. TCRdb re-called the immunoSEQ multiplex PCR reads through MiXCR, storing one row per CDR3 protein. This sample carries about 24,000 distinct CDR3 sequences, around 93% of them seen once, and the ten largest clones take 0.6% to 0.8%. Sequenced sample: CD8+ T cells from PBMCs. The origin of the receptors is a human donor with Susac syndrome. The CDR3 runs from the conserved cysteine through the conserved F or W. D genes are given only for firm matches. Size is omitted from some rows. Given values are once, few, many or a class for expanded clones.

d_call	v_call	j_call	cdr3_length	clone_size	cdr3_aa	cdr3_nt
TRBD2	TRBV29-1	TRBJ2-2	15	few	CSVDGTSRGTGELFF	TGCAGCGTTGACGGGACTAGTCGCGGCACCGGGGAGCTGTTTTTT
TRBD2	TRBV7-6	TRBJ2-3	16	.	CASSLRRGGLSDTQYF	TGTGCCAGCAGCTTACGGCGGGGGGGCCTCTCAGATACGCAGTATTTT
.	TRBV28	TRBJ1-2	15	.	CASSPEAGMANGYTF	TGTGCCAGCAGCCCCGAGGCAGGGATGGCAAATGGCTACACCTTC
.	TRBV7-3	TRBJ2-3	15	.	CASSLTGDFTDTQYF	TGTGCCAGCAGCTTGACGGGGGATTTCACAGATACGCAGTATTTT
TRBD2	TRBV6-1	TRBJ2-1	16	.	CASSRSSSGFYNEQFF	TGTGCCAGCTCCAGATCGTCTAGCGGATTTTACAATGAGCAGTTCTTC
TRBD1	TRBV19	TRBJ2-2	14	.	CASRPGQYTGELFF	TGTGCCAGTAGGCCGGGACAGTACACCGGGGAGCTGTTTTTT
.	TRBV21-1	TRBJ1-5	15	once	CASNSGTYSNQPQHF	TGTGCCAGCAACTCTGGGACCTATAGCAATCAGCCCCAGCATTTT
.	TRBV28	TRBJ2-7	14	.	CASSSTGNPYEQYF	TGTGCCAGCAGTTCAACAGGGAACCCCTACGAGCAGTACTTC
.	TRBV27	TRBJ2-1	14	.	CASSFLASADEQFF	TGTGCCAGCAGTTTCTTGGCTAGCGCCGATGAGCAGTTCTTC
TRBD1	TRBV6-5	TRBJ2-7	18	.	CASSLTPTGTGLLYEQYF	TGTGCCAGCAGCCTTACTCCCACCGGGACAGGGCTACTCTACGAGCAGTACTTC
TRBD1	TRBV4-3	TRBJ1-2	14	.	CASSHPGTGGGYTF	TGCGCCAGCAGCCATCCCGGGACAGGGGGCGGCTACACCTTC
TRBD2	TRBV29-1	TRBJ2-5	16	.	CSVLYPSGGARETQYF	TGCAGCGTCTTGTACCCTAGCGGGGGGGCCAGAGAGACCCAGTACTTC
.	TRBV19	TRBJ2-1	14	.	CASSILGFGNEQFF	TGTGCCAGTAGTATCTTGGGGTTCGGCAATGAGCAGTTCTTC
.	TRBV10-3	TRBJ1-2	15	.	CAISEGLTELYGYTF	TGTGCCATCAGTGAGGGACTGACAGAACTATATGGCTACACCTTC
.	TRBV21-1	TRBJ2-1	15	.	CASSYLRVSYNEQFF	TGTGCCAGCAGCTACCTGCGGGTGTCCTACAATGAGCAGTTCTTC
.	TRBV20-1	TRBJ1-6	14	.	CSASGTKDSSPLHF	TGCAGTGCTTCCGGGACCAAGGATAGTTCACCCCTCCACTTT
TRBD1	TRBV11-2	TRBJ2-5	15	.	CASSRTGGFQETQYF	TGTGCCAGCAGCCGGACAGGGGGATTCCAAGAGACCCAGTACTTC
TRBD2	TRBV9	TRBJ2-7	15	.	CASSLRTGGPDEQYF	TGTGCCAGCAGCCTACGAACGGGGGGGCCAGACGAGCAGTACTTC
.	TRBV5-4	TRBJ1-1	14	once	CASSLTGSPTEAFF	TGTGCCAGCAGCTTGACAGGGTCCCCCACTGAAGCTTTCTTT
TRBD1	TRBV7-9	TRBJ1-2	18	.	CASSLAEGAYPLYYGYTF	TGTGCCAGCAGCTTAGCGGAGGGGGCCTACCCCCTTTACTATGGCTACACCTTC
TRBD2	TRBV2	TRBJ2-7	18	.	CASSEEYPGLAGYYEQYF	TGTGCCAGCAGTGAAGAATATCCGGGACTAGCGGGGTATTACGAGCAGTACTTC
.	TRBV5-1	TRBJ2-7	14	.	CASSLYGMDYEQYF	TGCGCCAGCAGCTTGTACGGGATGGACTACGAGCAGTACTTC
.	TRBV28	TRBJ2-1	14	.	CASSRGPEYNEQFF	TGTGCCAGCAGTCGGGGACCGGAATACAATGAGCAGTTCTTC
.	TRBV6-5	TRBJ2-7	14	.	CASSPRDPAYEQYF	TGTGCCAGCAGTCCACGGGACCCAGCCTACGAGCAGTACTTC
TRBD1	TRBV27	TRBJ2-2	15	.	CASSLRDRDTGELFF	TGTGCCAGCAGTCTCCGGGACAGAGACACCGGGGAGCTGTTTTTT
TRBD1	TRBV30	TRBJ1-6	13	.	CAWGQGFNSPLHF	TGTGCCTGGGGACAGGGGTTTAATTCACCCCTCCACTTT
TRBD2	TRBV28	TRBJ2-5	17	.	CASSLTLQTSGWETQYF	TGTGCCAGCAGTTTAACCCTCCAGACTAGCGGTTGGGAGACCCAGTACTTC
.	TRBV7-9	TRBJ1-5	14	.	CASSPTYSNQPQHF	TGTGCCAGCAGCCCCACCTATAGCAATCAGCCCCAGCATTTT
.	TRBV5-4	TRBJ2-1	15	.	CASSLEGGGVNEQFF	TGTGCCAGCAGCTTGGAAGGGGGTGGGGTCAATGAGCAGTTCTTC
.	TRBV28	TRBJ2-3	13	.	CASSFVPRDTQYF	TGTGCCAGCAGTTTCGTCCCGCGGGATACGCAGTATTTT
.	TRBV19	TRBJ2-2	14	once	CASGGAGDTGELFF	TGTGCCTCGGGCGGGGCAGGGGACACCGGGGAGCTGTTTTTT
.	TRBV24-1	TRBJ2-1	17	.	CATSDNPGQGAGDEQFF	TGTGCCACCAGTGATAACCCGGGGCAGGGGGCGGGGGATGAGCAGTTCTTC
.	TRBV5-1	TRBJ2-5	15	.	CASSQGTAYQETQYF	TGCGCCAGCAGCCAGGGAACAGCGTACCAAGAGACCCAGTACTTC
TRBD2	TRBV7-8	TRBJ2-3	16	.	CASRPPGGGVTDTQYF	TGTGCCAGCAGGCCCCCGGGAGGGGGGGTCACAGATACGCAGTATTTT
.	TRBV7-9	TRBJ2-7	12	once	CASSLLALEQYF	TGTGCCAGCAGCTTACTAGCGCTCGAGCAGTACTTC
TRBD2	TRBV4-3	TRBJ2-7	16	few	CASSQDTGTRGYEQYF	TGCGCCAGCAGCCAGGATACCGGGACTAGAGGTTACGAGCAGTACTTC
.	TRBV6-5	TRBJ2-3	14	.	CASSYGLSTDTQYF	TGTGCCAGCAGTTACGGGCTTAGCACAGATACGCAGTATTTT
.	TRBV2	TRBJ2-2	15	.	CASDRGRDHTGELFF	TGTGCCAGCGATAGAGGCAGGGACCACACCGGGGAGCTGTTTTTT
.	TRBV28	TRBJ2-1	14	.	CASSDGVSYNEQFF	TGTGCCAGCAGTGACGGAGTTTCCTACAATGAGCAGTTCTTC
.	TRBV5-1	TRBJ2-3	16	once	CASSLDLSGPTDTQYF	TGCGCCAGCAGCTTGGACCTCTCGGGGCCTACAGATACGCAGTATTTT
TRBD1	TRBV28	TRBJ2-1	16	.	CASSFSPGQGDNEQFF	TGTGCCAGCAGTTTCTCACCGGGACAGGGGGACAATGAGCAGTTCTTC
TRBD1	TRBV3-1	TRBJ2-7	15	.	CASSPTRDSSYEQYF	TGTGCCAGCAGCCCGACCCGGGACAGCTCCTACGAGCAGTACTTC
.	TRBV9	TRBJ1-2	14	.	CASSVGGREYGYTF	TGTGCCAGCAGCGTAGGTGGACGGGAGTATGGCTACACCTTC
.	TRBV28	TRBJ2-7	10	.	CASSDNEQYF	TGTGCCAGCAGTGATAACGAGCAGTACTTC
TRBD2	TRBV12-3/TRBV12-4	TRBJ2-1	16	.	CASSLLGGGADNEQFF	TGTGCCAGCAGTTTATTAGGCGGGGGGGCCGACAATGAGCAGTTCTTC
.	TRBV28	TRBJ1-2	15	.	CASSPSGSWGGGYTF	TGTGCCAGCAGTCCCTCGGGCTCGTGGGGAGGTGGCTACACCTTC
.	TRBV9	TRBJ1-2	15	.	CASSGSGDDHYGYTF	TGTGCCAGCAGCGGATCAGGGGATGATCACTATGGCTACACCTTC